What follows describes a single T cell receptor (beta chain). The antigen remains undetermined. The data belong to a study of cytomegalovirus exposure and HLA in healthy donors. Overall study results and limits: Researchers catalogued around 150 TCR beta chains as cytomegalovirus-associated. In a later analysis, TCR beta V- and J-gene trimming showed a link to a missense DCLRE1C variant. Later examination showed HLA-associated TCR beta chains had greater clonal expansion than equally common others. According to a later analysis, donors in an Asian-associated ancestry cluster reportedly had fewer N-insertions than the approximately 720-donor mean.

Researchers ran the PCR with 60 Vbeta and 13 Jbeta primers. Libraries were prepared by immunoSEQ multiplex PCR; TCRdb keeps only in-frame clonotypes and omits some of them. Altogether around 160,000 clones are present, 80% to 90% being singletons, with the ten largest covering about 9.3%. Germline V gene data show CDR1 as LNHDA and CDR2 as SQIVND (reference sequence). There are 15 residues in the CDR3. The trim removed 4 bases at V and 4 bases at J, leaving 7 bases unmatched. V usage is TRBV19 and J usage is TRBJ2-5; the match to TRBD1 covers 9 bases. Specimen: PBMCs. The TCR comes from a man aged 18 to 30 in good health and CMV-seropositive. The CDR3 region is CASSKDRGWGETQYF. The DNA for the CDR3 is TGTGCCAGTAGTAAGGACAGGGGTTGGGGAGAGACCCAGTACTTC.